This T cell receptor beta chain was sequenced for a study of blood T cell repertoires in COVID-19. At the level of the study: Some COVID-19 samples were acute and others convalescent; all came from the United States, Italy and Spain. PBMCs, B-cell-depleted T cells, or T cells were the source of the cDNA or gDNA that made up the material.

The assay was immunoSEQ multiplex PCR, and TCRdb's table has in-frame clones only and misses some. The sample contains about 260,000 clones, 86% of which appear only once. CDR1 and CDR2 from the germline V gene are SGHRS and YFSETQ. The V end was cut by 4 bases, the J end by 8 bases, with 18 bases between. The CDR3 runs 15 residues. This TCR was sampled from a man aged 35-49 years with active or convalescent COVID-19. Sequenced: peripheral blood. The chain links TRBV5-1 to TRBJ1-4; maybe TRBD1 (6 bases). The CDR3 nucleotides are TGCGCCAGCAGCGGATTACAGGGCGGACGAGAAAAACTGTTTTTT. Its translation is CASSGLQGGREKLFF.